Below are 9 T cell receptor beta chains sequenced from a single sample in a study of cytomegalovirus exposure and HLA in healthy donors. Profiling relied on immunoSEQ multiplex PCR, and the TCRdb table lists in-frame clones only, not all of them. This repertoire shows some 240,000 clones, approximately 83% found once; its top ten account for around 1.3%. The sample consisted of PBMCs. The receptors were gathered from a woman in her 30s in good health and CMV-seropositive.

This clone was detected once. This chain links TRBV19 with TRBJ2-2; possible D gene TRBD2, 6 bases. The length of the CDR3 is 14 residues. Trimming pared 7 bases from V and 4 bases from J, leaving 13 bases between. The germline V gene has CDR1 LNHDA and CDR2 SQIVND (reference sequence). CDR3 protein: CASTRDFFTGELFF. In DNA form, the CDR3 reads TGTGCCAGTACCCGGGACTTCTTCACCGGGGAGCTGTTTTTT.

The rearrangement joins TRBV6-5 to TRBJ2-2, with 7 bases that match TRBD2. The CDR3 contains 15 residues. The germline V gene encodes CDR1 MNHEY and CDR2 SVGAGI. Unmatched junction bases numbered 4, after V lost 0 bases and J lost 6 bases. In nucleotides, the CDR3 is TGTGCCAGCAGTTACTCGTTCGCGGGGGCCGGGGAGCTGTTTTTT. Its protein is CASSYSFAGAGELFF.

This clone appeared a few times. V and J are TRBV5-4 and TRBJ1-2; 11 bases line up with TRBD1. The CDR3 is 16 residues long. With 3 bases clipped from V and 4 bases from J, the junction kept 8 bases outside the gene matches. Germline CDR1 reads SGHNT; CDR2 reads YYREEE (reference sequence). CDR3 DNA: TGTGCCAGCAGCTGGGGAGGGACAGGGGGAGTCTATGGCTACACCTTC. Encoded protein: CASSWGGTGGVYGYTF.

This clone came up a few times. This chain uses TRBV7-2 with TRBJ2-7; D uncertain. The CDR3 totals 13 residues. Germline-derived CDR1 and CDR2 are SGHTA and FQGNSA. V gave up 2 bases and J gave up 2 bases, with 7 bases separating them. The CDR3 sequence is CASSLMRPYEQYF. Written as DNA, the CDR3 is TGTGCCAGCAGCTTAATGAGGCCCTACGAGCAGTACTTC.

V usage is TRBV5-1 and J usage is TRBJ1-1; D possibly corresponds to TRBD1 (6 bases). This CDR3 has 14 residues. V lost 2 bases and J lost 3, with 11 bases in between. Germline values: CDR1 SGHRS, CDR2 YFSETQ. This CDR3 reads CASSFLQGDTEAFF. CDR3 sequence (DNA): TGCGCCAGCAGCTTCCTACAGGGAGACACTGAAGCTTTCTTT.

V usage is TRBV4-1 and J usage is TRBJ2-1; 8 bases are shared with TRBD2. Germline lookup yields CDR1 MGHRA and CDR2 YSYEKL. This CDR3 comprises 16 residues. The J segment lost 2 bases and the V segment lost 0 bases, leaving 3 bases of the junction unmatched. CDR3 loop: CASSQEGGLAYNEQFF. The CDR3 DNA reads TGCGCCAGCAGCCAAGAAGGGGGACTAGCCTACAATGAGCAGTTCTTC.

The chain joins TRBV5-4 to TRBJ1-4; weak D call: TRBD1 (6 bases). Germline V gene lookup returns CDR1 SGHNT and CDR2 YYREEE (reference sequence). This CDR3 has 15 amino acids. Between the trimmed V and J ends, which lost 3 bases and 7 bases, there was a span of 16 bases. CDR3 sequence reads: CASSSPGVLGEKLFF. Written as DNA, the CDR3 is TGTGCCAGCAGCTCTCCAGGGGTTCTAGGTGAAAAACTGTTTTTT.

This chain joins TRBV28 and TRBJ2-1; tentative D call: TRBD1 (6 bases). Trimming removed 7 bases from V and 8 bases from J, with 27 bases in between. Germline CDR1 reads MDHEN; CDR2 reads SYDVKM. This CDR3 region has 17 residues. The CDR3 is CASKIPLTGGHWDEQFF. The DNA of the CDR3 is TGTGCCAGCAAAATTCCCTTGACTGGGGGACATTGGGATGAGCAGTTCTTC. Full variable domain (outside the CDR3, taken from reference TRBV28 and TRBJ2-1): DVKVTQSSRYLVKRTGEKVFLECVQDMDHENMFWYRQDPGLGLRLIYFSYDVKMKEKGDIPEGYSVSREKKERFSLILESASTNQTSMYLCASKIPLTGGHWDEQFFGPGTRLTVL.

The chain joins TRBV4-2 to TRBJ1-2; the D is unclear. The CDR3 extends over 15 amino acids. V was cut by 0 bases and J by 4 bases, with 12 bases left in between. Germline loops: CDR1 LGHNA, CDR2 YNFKEQ. CDR3 nucleotides: TGTGCCAGCAGCCAAGATGACGGGGAAACCTATGGCTACACCTTC. Translation gives CASSQDDGETYGYTF.